The 14 T cell receptor beta chains presented below share a single source sample, sequenced in a study of vaccination and CD4 T cells after COVID-19. For these receptors, no antigen is known. Cultured CD4+ T-cell DNA underwent Oncomine TCR Beta short-read sequencing. MiXCR was run by TCRdb on the PCR reads, yielding one entry per CDR3 protein. The table records around 18,000 distinct CDR3 sequences, roughly half of them present only once. Time point described: late sampling 161 to 241 days after vaccination in three convalescent patients. Documented treatment: approximately 10-day PBMC culture with coronavirus spike peptide pools or control peptides (ViraFEST assay). The starting material was CD4+ T cells from blood, cultured in vitro, obtained about 7 months after SARS-CoV-2 vaccination. These receptors all come from a human donor who had recovered from COVID-19.

V and J are TRBV19 and TRBJ2-5; D is tentatively TRBD1 or TRBD2 (5 bases each). The germline V gene encodes CDR1 LNHDA and CDR2 SQIVND (reference sequence). CDR3 length equals 15 residues. V gave up 8 bases and J gave up 2 bases, with 18 bases separating them. CDR3 region: CASAPGPGQQETQYF. In nucleotides, the CDR3 is TGTGCCAGTGCCCCGGGACCGGGCCAACAAGAGACCCAGTACTTC.

This clonotype has a handful of counts. The chain recombines TRBV7-9 with TRBJ1-6; 8 nucleotides line up with TRBD1. CDR1 and CDR2 from the germline V gene are SEHNR and FQNEAQ (reference sequence). V shed 10 bases, J shed 8 bases, and the junction held 13 bases outside the gene matches. The CDR3 runs 15 residues. CDR3 coding DNA: TGTGCCACCGGACAGGGATATAGCAGCGATTCACCCCTCCACTTT. Translating gives CATGQGYSSDSPLHF. The variable domain in full, completed from reference TRBV7-9 and TRBJ1-6, reads DTGVSQNPRHKITKRGQNVTFRCDPISEHNRLYWYRQTLGQGPEFLTYFQNEAQLEKSRLLSDRFSAERPKGSFSTLEIQRTEQGDSAMYLCATGQGYSSDSPLHFGNGTRLTVT.

This clonotype was seen more than once but under ten times. The chain couples TRBV20-1 to TRBJ2-7; 11 bases fit TRBD2. The length of the CDR3 is 13 residues. Germline assignment: CDR1 DFQATT and CDR2 SNEGSKA (reference sequence). Trimming cost V 5 bases and J 3 bases; bases outside gene matches: 3. The CDR3 nucleotides read TGCAGTGCTCAACTAGCGGGGGACTACGAGCAGTACTTC. As protein: CSAQLAGDYEQYF.

This clonotype was counted between two and nine times. At one end the junction does not follow the germline gene, possibly because of a read error. The chain joins TRBV6-4 to TRBJ2-5; TRBD2 matches at 12 bases. Germline CDR1 and CDR2: MRHNA and SNTAGT. This CDR3 contains 15 residues. The CDR3 region is CAISVLAGGQETQYF. DNA of the CDR3: TGTGCCATCAGTGTTCTAGCGGGAGGGCAAGAGACCCAGTACTTC.

V gene TRBV20-1 combines with J gene TRBJ2-7; maybe TRBD1 (7 bases). CDR1 and CDR2 (germline): DFQATT, SNEGSKA (reference sequence). This CDR3 has 11 residues. V was cut by 7 bases and J by 4 bases, with 11 bases left in between. In DNA form, the CDR3 reads TGCAGTGTCAGGGGGGATTACGAGCAGTACTTC. Translated, it gives CSVRGDYEQYF.

This clonotype was observed a single time. The V and J genes are TRBV30 and TRBJ1-5; the D is unclear. This CDR3 spans 11 amino acids. CDR1 is GTSNPN, CDR2 SVGIG, per germline (reference sequence). V was cut by 7 bases and J by 5 bases, with 9 bases left in between. The CDR3 DNA reads as TGTGCCTCTGGGCGGCATCAGCCCCAGCATTTT. Translated, it gives CASGRHQPQHF.

This chain uses TRBV6-1 with TRBJ2-3, with D possibly TRBD1 on 6 matching bases. Germline loops: CDR1 MNHNS, CDR2 SASEGT. This CDR3 has 16 residues. Trimming cost V 6 bases and J 2 bases, with 18 bases left between them. The CDR3 nucleotides are TGTGCCAGCAGCCCCACCCAGGGGTCTTTCACAGATACGCAGTATTTT. Its protein product is CASSPTQGSFTDTQYF.

The genes are TRBV7-9 and TRBJ2-2; D unresolved. The V and J ends lost 0 bases and 4 bases respectively, with 9 bases between them. CDR1 and CDR2 from the germline V gene are SEHNR and FQNEAQ (reference sequence). The CDR3 length is 15 residues. DNA for the CDR3: TGTGCCAGCAGCTTAGCGAGAACGGTCACCGGGGAGCTGTTTTTT. This sequence encodes CASSLARTVTGELFF.

The chain joins TRBV12-3 or TRBV12-4 to TRBJ2-2; TRBD1 matches 7 bases. The CDR3 runs to 15 residues. Trimming removed 3 bases from V and 4 bases from J; junction bases left unmatched: 5. The DNA for the CDR3 is TGTGCCAGCAGTTTCGACAGGGATGGCACCGGGGAGCTGTTTTTT. Encoded protein: CASSFDRDGTGELFF.

V and J are TRBV19 and TRBJ2-5; D is undetermined. Trimming removed 6 bases from V and 4 bases from J, with 6 bases in between. This CDR3 has 11 amino acids. Germline V gene lookup returns CDR1 LNHDA and CDR2 SQIVND (reference sequence). This chain's CDR3 is CASSRGETQYF. In DNA, the CDR3 is TGTGCCAGTAGCCGAGGAGAGACCCAGTACTTC.

The chain combines TRBV5-1 with TRBJ1-4, with 10 nucleotides matching TRBD1. With 4 bases clipped from V and 7 bases from J, the junction kept 7 bases outside the gene matches. Per the germline V gene, CDR1 is SGHRS and CDR2 is YFSETQ. The CDR3 has 15 residues. CDR3: CASSPGTGDGEKLFF. The CDR3 region has the DNA TGCGCCAGCAGCCCGGGGACAGGGGATGGTGAAAAACTGTTTTTT.

This clonotype appeared a single time. The rearrangement uses TRBV11-2 and TRBJ2-3, with 7 bases aligning to TRBD2. The germline gives CDR1 SGHAT, CDR2 FQNNGV. This CDR3 has 21 amino acids. With 5 bases clipped from V and 6 bases from J, the junction kept 29 bases outside the gene matches. The CDR3 here is CASSPYIARNPSVGEGDTQYF. CDR3 nucleotide sequence: TGTGCCAGCAGCCCCTACATCGCGCGAAACCCTAGCGTGGGGGAGGGGGATACGCAGTATTTT.

The V and J genes are TRBV7-2 and TRBJ2-5; 15 bases align to TRBD2. Germline trimming cut 7 bases from V and 5 bases from J; bases unmatched to any gene: 14. The germline CDR1 and CDR2 sequences are SGHTA and FQGNSA. This CDR3 spans 18 amino acids. The CDR3 sequence: CASKPKGLAGGLWETQYF. CDR3 nucleotide sequence: TGTGCCAGCAAACCCAAAGGACTAGCGGGGGGGCTCTGGGAGACCCAGTACTTC.

This clonotype appeared a few times. This chain connects TRBV20-1 to TRBJ2-1; either TRBD1 or TRBD2 may fit D (5 bases each). V shed 6 bases and J shed 6 bases, with 18 bases lying between them. CDR3 length equals 14 residues. Germline values: CDR1 DFQATT, CDR2 SNEGSKA (reference sequence). CDR3 region: CSATRDDGGNEQFF. The CDR3 DNA follows: TGCAGTGCGACCCGGGACGATGGGGGCAATGAGCAGTTCTTC.